Following are 16 T cell receptor beta chains from one sample sequenced in a study of blood T cell repertoires in COVID-19 (dated by TCRdb to 2018 to 2021). Receptor libraries were prepared by the immunoSEQ multiplex PCR assay. TCRdb retrieved this table from immuneACCESS and kept in-frame rearrangements only. Not all clones are present; in checked studies, unresolved V genes account for under half, and no reason is known for the remainder. This sample gives more than 85,000 clones in total; 87% of them show up just once. The top ten clones comprise roughly 5% of the sample. The sequenced material came from peripheral blood. These receptor sequences come from a human donor in a cohort sampled during active COVID-19.

This clone was seen just once. The chain recombines TRBV14 with TRBJ1-1; D uncertain. Germline assignment: CDR1 SGHDN and CDR2 FVKESK. The CDR3 sequence is 13 residues long. The V gene lost 3 bases and the J gene lost 8 bases, with 13 bases spanning the gap. In nucleotides, the CDR3 is TGTGCCAGCAGCCATGAGGTAGCCGGGGAAGCTTTCTTT. The encoded protein is CASSHEVAGEAFF.

This chain uses TRBV29-1 with TRBJ2-5, with a possible D match to TRBD2 (6 bases). CDR3 length: 12 amino acids. The germline CDR1 and CDR2 sequences are SQVTM and ANQGSEA. V lost 5 bases, J lost 0 bases, and 7 bases lay in between. CDR3 amino acids: CSVRDYQETQYF. CDR3 DNA sequence: TGCAGCGTTCGGGACTACCAAGAGACCCAGTACTTC. Complete variable domain (other parts from reference TRBV29-1 and TRBJ2-5): SAVISQKPSRDICQRGTSLTIQCQVDSQVTMMFWYRQQPGQSLTLIATANQGSEATYESGFVIDKFPISRPNLTFSTLTVSNMSPEDSSIYLCSVRDYQETQYFGPGTRLLVL.

The rearrangement uses TRBV7-2 and TRBJ1-5; D gene ambiguous. The CDR3 is made up of 13 amino acids. Trimming removed 1 base at V and 6 bases at J, with 7 bases between. From germline, CDR1 is SGHTA and CDR2 FQGNSA. This CDR3 is CASSLVYSQPQHF. The CDR3 bases are TGTGCCAGCAGCTTAGTTTACAGTCAGCCCCAGCATTTT.

CDR3 residues: CASSHRDRGRDEQFF. CDR3 coding DNA: TGCGCCAGCAGCCACAGGGACAGGGGGCGTGATGAGCAGTTCTTC. The chain combines TRBV4-1 with TRBJ2-1, with 12 bases identical to TRBD1. J gave up 8 bases and V 3 bases, and 5 bases lay outside the gene matches. Germline values: CDR1 MGHRA, CDR2 YSYEKL. The CDR3 contains 15 residues.

This clone has a handful of counts. CDR3 bases: TGTGCCAGCAGCTTAAATGAGCGAGAGACCCAGTACTTC. Residues: CASSLNERETQYF. V gene TRBV7-2 combines with J gene TRBJ2-5; D ambiguous. Germline V lookup: CDR1 SGHTA, CDR2 FQGNSA. Trimming left V 2 bases short and J 4 bases short, with 8 bases between. This CDR3 has 13 amino acids.

This clone was seen more than once but under ten times. V usage is TRBV10-3 and J usage is TRBJ1-6, with D uncertain. Germline CDR1 ENHRY, CDR2 SYGVKD. The length of the CDR3 is 13 residues. V shed 10 bases and J shed 9 bases, with 16 bases lying between them. CDR3 sequence (DNA): TGTGCCACCGGGCGGGTGGAGGGTTCACCCCTCCACTTT. Amino acids: CATGRVEGSPLHF.

The chain combines TRBV29-1 with TRBJ1-4, with D hard to call. The ends were cut back, 6 bases at V and 7 bases at J, with 9 bases in the middle. Germline V CDR1 and CDR2: SQVTM, ANQGSEA. CDR3 length: 11 residues. This CDR3 reads CSVRILEKLFF. In DNA form, the CDR3 reads TGCAGCGTCCGAATACTTGAAAAACTGTTTTTT.

As concerns this clone: At one end the junction does not follow the germline gene, possibly because of a read error. The chain joins TRBV3-1 (or the pseudogene TRBV3-2) to TRBJ2-1; a possible D gene is TRBD2 (5 bases). The CDR3 is 13 amino acids. Germline V gene lookup returns CDR1 LGHDT and CDR2 YNNKEL (reference sequence). CDR3 residues: CASSQEGRVERFF. The CDR3 DNA reads TGTGCCAGCAGCCAAGAAGGGCGGGTCGAGCGGTTCTTC.

The chain uses TRBV11-2 and TRBJ1-1, with 7 bases lining up with TRBD1. V shed 0 bases and J 4 bases; nucleotides not matched to a gene: 8. Germline CDR1 and CDR2: SGHAT and FQNNGV. CDR3 length: 16 residues. The CDR3 sequence: CASSLDPRDRTTEAFF. The CDR3 coding sequence is TGTGCCAGCAGCTTAGATCCGCGGGACAGAACCACTGAAGCTTTCTTT.

This chain joins TRBV6-5 and TRBJ1-3, with a tentative D call TRBD1 (6 bases). CDR1 is MNHEY and CDR2 is SVGAGI in the germline V gene. The CDR3 runs to 15 residues. V was pared by 4 bases and J by 2 bases, with 12 bases between. Written as DNA, the CDR3 is TGTGCCAGCAGTTTAGGGGGATTTACTGGAAACACCATATATTTT. This codes for CASSLGGFTGNTIYF.

The chain links TRBV7-9 to TRBJ1-4; TRBD1 is a possible D gene (5 bases). This CDR3 comprises 16 residues. V was cut by 2 bases and J by 0 bases, with 10 bases left in between. Germline V gives CDR1 SEHNR, CDR2 FQNEAQ (reference sequence). The CDR3 region has the DNA TGTGCCAGCAGCTTAAGACAGTATGCAACTAATGAAAAACTGTTTTTT. Its protein is CASSLRQYATNEKLFF.

The chain carries TRBV27 and TRBJ2-5; 9 positions match TRBD1. Germline V gives CDR1 MNHEY, CDR2 SMNVEV (reference sequence). CDR3 length: 20 residues. V was clipped by 2 bases and J by 1 base; unmatched bases: 17. In DNA, the CDR3 is TGTGCCAGCAGTTTAAGGATAAGGGACAGGGTGGACCTTCCCCAAGAGACCCAGTACTTC. Protein product: CASSLRIRDRVDLPQETQYF.

The rearrangement joins TRBV18 to TRBJ2-5, with 9 bases that match TRBD1. This CDR3 region has 15 residues. Unmatched junction bases numbered 2, after V lost 2 bases and J lost 1 base. CDR1 and CDR2 (germline): KGHSH, LQKENI. For the CDR3, the DNA is TGTGCCAGCTCACCAGGGACAGGGTTCCAAGAGACCCAGTACTTC. This codes for CASSPGTGFQETQYF.

This clone appeared a few times. V is TRBV7-2 and J is TRBJ1-3, with TRBD1 as a possible D gene (6 bases). Germline V CDR1 and CDR2: SGHTA, FQGNSA. The CDR3 totals 13 residues. V was clipped by 5 bases and J by 6 bases, with 11 bases between them. The CDR3 DNA reads TGTGCCAGCAGCACGGACAGCCTAAACACCATATATTTT. Translated, it gives CASSTDSLNTIYF.

This chain links TRBV11-1 with TRBJ1-6, with unresolved D. The length of the CDR3 is 16 residues. Trimming stripped 2 bases from V and 0 bases from J, with 8 bases between. Looked up from germline, CDR1 is SGHAT and CDR2 is FQDESV (reference sequence). This CDR3 reads CASSLNSGSYNSPLHF. CDR3 DNA sequence: TGTGCCAGCAGCTTAAATTCGGGCTCCTATAATTCACCCCTCCACTTT.

The chain combines TRBV9 with TRBJ2-1; 12 bases align to TRBD2. This CDR3 contains 16 residues. The V gene's germline CDR1 is SGDLS and CDR2 YYNGEE. Trimming cost V 3 bases and J 3 bases; bases outside gene matches: 4. The CDR3 is CASSAPGLAGYNEQFF. Here the CDR3 DNA reads TGTGCCAGCAGCGCACCGGGACTAGCGGGCTACAATGAGCAGTTCTTC.